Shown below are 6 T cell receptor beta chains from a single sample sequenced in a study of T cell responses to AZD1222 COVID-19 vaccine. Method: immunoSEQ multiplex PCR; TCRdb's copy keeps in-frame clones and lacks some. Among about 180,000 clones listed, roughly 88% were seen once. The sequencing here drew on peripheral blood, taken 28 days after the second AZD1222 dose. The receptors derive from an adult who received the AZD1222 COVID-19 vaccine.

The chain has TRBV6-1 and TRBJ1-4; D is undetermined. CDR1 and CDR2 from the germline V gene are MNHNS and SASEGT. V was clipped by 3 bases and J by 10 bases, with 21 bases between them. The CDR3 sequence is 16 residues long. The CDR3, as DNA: TGTGCCAGCAGTGAGGTGCCGAGGACCGGAGTGGGAAAACTGTTTTTT. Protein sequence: CASSEVPRTGVGKLFF.

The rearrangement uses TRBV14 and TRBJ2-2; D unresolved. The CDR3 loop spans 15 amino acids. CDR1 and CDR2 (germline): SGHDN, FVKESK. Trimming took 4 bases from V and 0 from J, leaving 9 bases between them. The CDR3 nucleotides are TGTGCCAGCAGCCGTAAAACCGCGAACACCGGGGAGCTGTTTTTT. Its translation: CASSRKTANTGELFF.

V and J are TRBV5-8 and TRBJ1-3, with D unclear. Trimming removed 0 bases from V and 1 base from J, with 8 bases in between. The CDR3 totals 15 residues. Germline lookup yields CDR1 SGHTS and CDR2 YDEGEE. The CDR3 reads CASSLGPSSGNTIYF. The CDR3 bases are TGTGCCAGCAGCTTGGGGCCGTCTTCTGGAAACACCATATATTTT. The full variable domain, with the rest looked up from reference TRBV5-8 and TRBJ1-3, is EAGVTQSPTHLIKTRGQQATLRCSPISGHTSVYWYQQALGLGLQFLLWYDEGEERNRGNFPPRFSGRQFPNYSSELNVNALELEDSALYLCASSLGPSSGNTIYFGEGSWLTVV.

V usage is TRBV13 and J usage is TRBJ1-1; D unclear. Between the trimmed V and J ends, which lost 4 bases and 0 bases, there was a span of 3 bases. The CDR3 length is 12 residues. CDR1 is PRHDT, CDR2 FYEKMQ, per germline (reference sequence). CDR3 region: CASSYLNTEAFF. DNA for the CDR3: TGTGCCAGCAGCTACTTGAACACTGAAGCTTTCTTT.

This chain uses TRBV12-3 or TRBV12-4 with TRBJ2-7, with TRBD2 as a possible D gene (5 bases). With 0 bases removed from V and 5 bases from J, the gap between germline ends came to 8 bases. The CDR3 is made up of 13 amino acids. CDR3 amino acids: CASSLAAGDEQYF. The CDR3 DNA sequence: TGTGCCAGCAGTTTAGCGGCGGGCGACGAGCAGTACTTC.

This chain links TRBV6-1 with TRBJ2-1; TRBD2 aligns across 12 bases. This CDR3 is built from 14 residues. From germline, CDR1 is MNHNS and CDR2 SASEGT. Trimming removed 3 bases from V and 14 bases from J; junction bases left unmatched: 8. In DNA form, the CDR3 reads TGTGCCAGCAGTGATGCCCTAGCGGGGGGGCCTAAGTTCTTC. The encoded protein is CASSDALAGGPKFF.